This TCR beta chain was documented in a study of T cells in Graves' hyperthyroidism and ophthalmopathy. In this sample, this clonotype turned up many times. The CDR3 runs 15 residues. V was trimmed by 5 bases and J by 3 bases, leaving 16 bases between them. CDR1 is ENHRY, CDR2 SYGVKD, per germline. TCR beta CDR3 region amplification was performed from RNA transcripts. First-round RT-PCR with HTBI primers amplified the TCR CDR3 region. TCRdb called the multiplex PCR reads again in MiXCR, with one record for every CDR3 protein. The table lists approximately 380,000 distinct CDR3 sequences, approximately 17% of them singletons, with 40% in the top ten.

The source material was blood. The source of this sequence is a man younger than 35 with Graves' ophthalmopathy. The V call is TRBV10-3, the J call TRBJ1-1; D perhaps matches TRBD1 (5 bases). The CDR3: CAISRRGERDTEAFF. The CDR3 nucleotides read TGTGCCATCAGTAGGAGGGGTGAACGCGACACTGAAGCTTTCTTT.